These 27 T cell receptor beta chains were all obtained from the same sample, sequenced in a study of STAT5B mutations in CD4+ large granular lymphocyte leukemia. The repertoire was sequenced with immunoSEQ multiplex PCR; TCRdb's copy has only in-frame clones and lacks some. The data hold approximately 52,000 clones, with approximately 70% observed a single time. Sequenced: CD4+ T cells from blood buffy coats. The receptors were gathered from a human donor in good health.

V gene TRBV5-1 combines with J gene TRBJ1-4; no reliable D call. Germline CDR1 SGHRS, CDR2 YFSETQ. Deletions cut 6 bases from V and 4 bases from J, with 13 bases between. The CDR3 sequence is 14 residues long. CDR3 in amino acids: CASNSGPGNEKLFF. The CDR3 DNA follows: TGCGCCAGCAACTCCGGGCCGGGTAATGAAAAACTGTTTTTT.

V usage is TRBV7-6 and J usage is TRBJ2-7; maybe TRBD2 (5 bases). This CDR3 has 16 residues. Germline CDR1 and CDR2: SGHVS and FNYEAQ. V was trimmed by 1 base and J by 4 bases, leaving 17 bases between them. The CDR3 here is CASSLGPSSLLYEQYV. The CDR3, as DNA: TGTGCCAGCAGCTTAGGCCCGTCTAGCCTTCTATACGAGCAGTACGTC.

The CDR3 reads CASTPGTGQWQFF. The CDR3 DNA is TGTGCCAGCACCCCTGGGACAGGTCAATGGCAGTTCTTC. The genes are TRBV28 and TRBJ2-1, with 8 bases matching TRBD1. CDR3 size: 13 residues. V trimming: 7 bases; J trimming: 12 bases; junction bases outside the gene matches: 11. CDR1 is MDHEN, CDR2 SYDVKM, per germline.

The CDR3 loop reads CASSPARDRITEAFF. CDR3 DNA sequence: TGTGCCAGCAGCCCAGCGAGAGACAGGATAACTGAAGCTTTCTTT. The gene calls are TRBV7-6 and TRBJ1-1, with a tentative D call TRBD1 (6 bases). This CDR3 contains 15 residues. Trimming took 5 bases from V and 5 from J, leaving 18 bases between them. Per germline, CDR1 SGHVS and CDR2 FNYEAQ.

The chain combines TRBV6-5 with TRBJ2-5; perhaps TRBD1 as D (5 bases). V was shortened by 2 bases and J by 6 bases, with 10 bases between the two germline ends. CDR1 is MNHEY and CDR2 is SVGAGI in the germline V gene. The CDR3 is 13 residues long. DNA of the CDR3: TGTGCCAGCAGTTACGACAGTTTGAAGACCCAGTACTTC. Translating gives CASSYDSLKTQYF.

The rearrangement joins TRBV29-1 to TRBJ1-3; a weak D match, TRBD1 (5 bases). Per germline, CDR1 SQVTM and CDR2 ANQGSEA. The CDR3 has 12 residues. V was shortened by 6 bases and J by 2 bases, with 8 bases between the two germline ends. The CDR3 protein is CSVMGAGNTIYF. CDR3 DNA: TGCAGCGTGATGGGGGCTGGAAACACCATATATTTT.

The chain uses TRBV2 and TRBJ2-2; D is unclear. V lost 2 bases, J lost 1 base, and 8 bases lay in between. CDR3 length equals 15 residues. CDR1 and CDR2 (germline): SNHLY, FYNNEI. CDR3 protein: CASSERVGNTGELFF. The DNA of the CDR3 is TGTGCCAGCAGTGAAAGGGTCGGGAACACCGGGGAGCTGTTTTTT.

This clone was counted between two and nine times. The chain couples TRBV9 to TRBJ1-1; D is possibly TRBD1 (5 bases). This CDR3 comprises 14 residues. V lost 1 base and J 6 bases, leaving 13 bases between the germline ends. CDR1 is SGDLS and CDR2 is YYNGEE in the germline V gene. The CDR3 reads CASSVSQGGSEAFF. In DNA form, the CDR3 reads TGTGCCAGCAGCGTATCGCAGGGTGGTTCTGAAGCTTTCTTT.

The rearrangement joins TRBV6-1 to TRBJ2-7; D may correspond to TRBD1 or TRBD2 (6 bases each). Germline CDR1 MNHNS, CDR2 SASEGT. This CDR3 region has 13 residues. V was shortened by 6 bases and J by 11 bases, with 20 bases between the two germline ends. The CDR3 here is CASREGGTGQKYV. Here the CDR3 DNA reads TGTGCCAGCAGAGAGGGGGGAACAGGCCAAAAGTACGTC.

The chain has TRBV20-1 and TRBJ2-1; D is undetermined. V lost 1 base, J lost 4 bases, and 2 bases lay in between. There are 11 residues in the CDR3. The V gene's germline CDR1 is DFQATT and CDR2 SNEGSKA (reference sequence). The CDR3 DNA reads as TGCAGTGCTAGAGGGTACAATGAGCAGTTCTTC. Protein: CSARGYNEQFF.

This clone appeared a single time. CDR3 nucleotide sequence: TGTGCCAGCAGGCCCCCCGAGGGAACGGAAAAACTGTTTTTT. Its translation: CASRPPEGTEKLFF. The genes are TRBV2 and TRBJ1-4; D unresolved. The germline gives CDR1 SNHLY, CDR2 FYNNEI. CDR3 size: 14 residues. V lost 6 bases and J 8 bases, leaving 16 bases between the germline ends.

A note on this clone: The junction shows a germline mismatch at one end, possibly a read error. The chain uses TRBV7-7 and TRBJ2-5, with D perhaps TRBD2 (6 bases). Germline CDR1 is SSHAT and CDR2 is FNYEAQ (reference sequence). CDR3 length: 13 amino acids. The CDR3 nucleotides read TGTGCTAGCAGCACTAGCTACCAAGAGACCCAGTACTTC. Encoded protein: CASSTSYQETQYF.

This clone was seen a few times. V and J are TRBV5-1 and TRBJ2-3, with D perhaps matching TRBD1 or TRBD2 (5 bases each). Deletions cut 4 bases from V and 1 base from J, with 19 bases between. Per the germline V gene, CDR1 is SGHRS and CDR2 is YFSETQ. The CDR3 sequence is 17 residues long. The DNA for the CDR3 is TGCGCCAGCAGCAATAAACCCGGGACCGAGGGCACAGATACGCAGTATTTT. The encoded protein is CASSNKPGTEGTDTQYF.

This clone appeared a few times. The CDR3 reads CASSSQGARETQYF. Here the CDR3 DNA reads TGTGCCAGTAGTTCACAGGGGGCCCGGGAGACCCAGTACTTC. This chain connects TRBV19 to TRBJ2-5, with 9 positions matching TRBD1. This CDR3 is 14 amino acids long. CDR1 is LNHDA and CDR2 is SQIVND in the germline V gene (reference sequence). V gave up 5 bases and J gave up 5 bases; unmatched junction bases: 6.

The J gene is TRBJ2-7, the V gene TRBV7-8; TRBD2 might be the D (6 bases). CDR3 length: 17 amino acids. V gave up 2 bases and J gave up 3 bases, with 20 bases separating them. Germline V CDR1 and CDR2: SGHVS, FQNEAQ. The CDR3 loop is CASSLIQDQEGCYEQYV. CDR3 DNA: TGTGCCAGCAGCTTAATACAGGACCAGGAGGGGTGCTACGAGCAGTACGTC.

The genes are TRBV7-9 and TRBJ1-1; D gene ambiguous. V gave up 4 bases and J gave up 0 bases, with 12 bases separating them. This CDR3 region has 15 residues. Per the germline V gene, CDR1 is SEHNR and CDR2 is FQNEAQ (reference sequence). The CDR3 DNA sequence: TGTGCCAGCAGCTCCCTGGACGGGATGAACACTGAAGCTTTCTTT. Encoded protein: CASSSLDGMNTEAFF.

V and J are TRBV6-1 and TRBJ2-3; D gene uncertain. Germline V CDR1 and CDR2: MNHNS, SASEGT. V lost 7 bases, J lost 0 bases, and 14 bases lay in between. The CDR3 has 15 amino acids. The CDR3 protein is CASKKDGYSTDTQYF. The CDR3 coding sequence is TGTGCCAGCAAAAAAGACGGTTATAGCACAGATACGCAGTATTTT.

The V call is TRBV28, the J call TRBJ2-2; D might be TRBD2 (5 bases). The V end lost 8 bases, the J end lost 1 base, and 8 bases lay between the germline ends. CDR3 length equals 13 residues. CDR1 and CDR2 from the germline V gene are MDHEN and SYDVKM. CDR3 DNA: TGTGCCAGCTACGGGGAGAACACCGGGGAGCTGTTTTTT. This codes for CASYGENTGELFF.

CDR3 in amino acids: CASGRGQATQETQYF. CDR3 nucleotides: TGTGCCAGCGGTAGGGGCCAGGCGACTCAAGAGACCCAGTACTTC. V is TRBV6-6 and J is TRBJ2-5; weak D call: TRBD1 (5 bases). CDR1 is MNHNY, CDR2 SVGAGI, per germline (reference sequence). V lost 8 bases and J lost 2, with 18 bases in between. The length of the CDR3 is 15 residues.

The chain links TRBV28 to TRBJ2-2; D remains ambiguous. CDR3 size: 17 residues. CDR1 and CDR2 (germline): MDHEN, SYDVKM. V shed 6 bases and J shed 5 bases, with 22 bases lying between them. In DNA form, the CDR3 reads TGTGCCAGCAGGGATCCCGAGCCTTTTTACTTTACCGGGGAGCTGTTTTTT. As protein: CASRDPEPFYFTGELFF.

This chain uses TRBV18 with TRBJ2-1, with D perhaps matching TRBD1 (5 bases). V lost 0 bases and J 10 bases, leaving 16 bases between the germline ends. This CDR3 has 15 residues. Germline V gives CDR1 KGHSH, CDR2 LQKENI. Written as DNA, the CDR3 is TGTGCCAGCTCACCACCGGCGGACAACCAAGGGGAGCAGTTCTTC. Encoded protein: CASSPPADNQGEQFF. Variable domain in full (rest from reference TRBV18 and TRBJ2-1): NAGVMQNPRHLVRRRGQEARLRCSPMKGHSHVYWYRQLPEEGLKFMVYLQKENIIDESGMPKERFSAEFPKEGPSILRIQQVVRGDSAAYFCASSPPADNQGEQFFGPGTRLTVL.

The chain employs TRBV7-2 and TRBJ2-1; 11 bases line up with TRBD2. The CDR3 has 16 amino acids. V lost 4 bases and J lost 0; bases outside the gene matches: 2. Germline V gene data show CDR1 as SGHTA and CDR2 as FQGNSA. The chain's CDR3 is CASSSSGGFSYNEQFF. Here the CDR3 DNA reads TGTGCCAGCAGCTCTAGCGGGGGGTTCTCCTACAATGAGCAGTTCTTC. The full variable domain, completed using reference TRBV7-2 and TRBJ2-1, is GAGVSQSPSNKVTEKGKDVELRCDPISGHTALYWYRQSLGQGLEFLIYFQGNSAPDKSGLPSDRFSAERTGGSVSTLTIQRTQQEDSAVYLCASSSSGGFSYNEQFFGPGTRLTVL.

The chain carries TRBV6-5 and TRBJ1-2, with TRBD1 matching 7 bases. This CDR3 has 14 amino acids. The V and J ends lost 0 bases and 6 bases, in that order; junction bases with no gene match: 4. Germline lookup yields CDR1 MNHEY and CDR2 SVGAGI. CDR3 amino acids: CASSYSDTGDGYTF. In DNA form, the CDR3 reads TGTGCCAGCAGTTACTCTGATACAGGGGATGGCTACACCTTC.

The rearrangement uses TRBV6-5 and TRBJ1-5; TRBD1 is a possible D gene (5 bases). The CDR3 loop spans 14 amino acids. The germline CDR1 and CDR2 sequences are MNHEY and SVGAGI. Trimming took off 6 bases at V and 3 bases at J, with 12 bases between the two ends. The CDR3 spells CASSRSGDNQPQHF. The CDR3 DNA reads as TGTGCCAGCAGCCGTTCGGGGGACAATCAGCCCCAGCATTTT.

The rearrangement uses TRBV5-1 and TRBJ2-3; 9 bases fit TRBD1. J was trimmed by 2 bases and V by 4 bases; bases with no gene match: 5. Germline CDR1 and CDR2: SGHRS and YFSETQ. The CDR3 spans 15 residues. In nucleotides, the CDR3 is TGCGCCAGCAGCGAAGGGACAGGGACCACAGATACGCAGTATTTT. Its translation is CASSEGTGTTDTQYF. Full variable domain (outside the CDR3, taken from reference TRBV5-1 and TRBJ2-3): KAGVTQTPRYLIKTRGQQVTLSCSPISGHRSVSWYQQTPGQGLQFLFEYFSETQRNKGNFPGRFSGRQFSNSRSEMNVSTLELGDSALYLCASSEGTGTTDTQYFGPGTRLTVL.

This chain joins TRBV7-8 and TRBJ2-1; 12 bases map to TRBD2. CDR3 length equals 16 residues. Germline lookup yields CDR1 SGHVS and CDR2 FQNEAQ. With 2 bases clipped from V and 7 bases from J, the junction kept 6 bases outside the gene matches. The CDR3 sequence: CASSLRASGGGNEQFF. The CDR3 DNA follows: TGTGCCAGCAGCTTACGGGCTAGCGGGGGGGGGAATGAGCAGTTCTTC.

The CDR3 sequence is CASSDPPGGSTGELFF. CDR3 DNA: TGTGCCAGCAGTGACCCCCCAGGGGGCTCGACCGGGGAGCTGTTTTTT. V is TRBV2 and J is TRBJ2-2, with 8 nucleotides matching TRBD1. Per the germline V gene, CDR1 is SNHLY and CDR2 is FYNNEI. The V and J ends lost 3 bases and 5 bases, in that order; junction bases with no gene match: 8. This CDR3 region has 16 residues.